What follows are 15 T cell receptor beta chains derived from one specimen sequenced in a study of shared clonotypes between healthy human individuals. Assay: immunoSEQ multiplex PCR; the TCRdb copy retains only in-frame clones and omits some. This repertoire shows over a million clones, about 70% found once; its top ten account for approximately 1.5%. Sequenced input: memory CD4+ T cells sorted from blood. Subset specified: CD45RA-negative fraction. These receptors were obtained from a man aged 18 to 30 in good health.

Points on this clone: It is unclear where the CDR3 begins or ends on the DNA, so no DNA is shown, and the CDR3 is as TCRdb lists it. V is TRBV7-2 and J is TRBJ2-1. The CDR3 has 14 residues if both end residues are counted. Germline CDR1 is SGHTA and CDR2 is FQGNSA. Here the CDR3 reads CASSSSGRLGEQFF.

In nucleotides, the CDR3 is TGTGCCTGGAGTGGCGGGCAGGGGGTTTATTTTGACACCATATATTTT. Amino acid sequence: CAWSGGQGVYFDTIYF. V gene TRBV30 combines with J gene TRBJ1-3; TRBD1 matches 7 bases. Per germline, CDR1 GTSNPN and CDR2 SVGIG (reference sequence). The CDR3 is 16 residues long. The ends lost 1 base at V and 8 bases at J; junction bases unmatched: 14.

In this sample, this clone turned up a few times. The V and J genes are TRBV29-1 and TRBJ1-2, with 9 bases lining up with TRBD1. The length of the CDR3 is 17 residues. CDR1 is SQVTM, CDR2 ANQGSEA, per germline. Germline trimming cut 5 bases from V and 6 bases from J; bases unmatched to any gene: 19. CDR3 amino acids: CSVTHPRPGQGTDGYTF. CDR3 nucleotide sequence: TGCAGCGTTACCCACCCCCGGCCGGGACAGGGTACGGATGGCTACACCTTC.

The chain recombines TRBV7-2 with TRBJ2-5; D may be TRBD1 (5 bases). Germline CDR1 is SGHTA and CDR2 is FQGNSA. Trimming cost V 5 bases and J 5 bases, with 12 bases left between them. The CDR3 consists of 13 residues. The CDR3 DNA is TGTGCCAGCAGCGTACTCAGGGTTGAGACCCAGTACTTC. Translated, it gives CASSVLRVETQYF.

The chain combines TRBV6-1 with TRBJ1-4; a weak D match, TRBD1 (6 bases). From germline, CDR1 is MNHNS and CDR2 SASEGT. Trimming removed 3 bases at V and 10 bases at J, with 12 bases between. This CDR3 has 13 residues. The CDR3 here is CASSDTGLGKLFF. DNA of the CDR3: TGTGCCAGCAGTGATACAGGGTTGGGAAAACTGTTTTTT.

This chain connects TRBV7-9 to TRBJ2-4; 8 bases fit TRBD2. J lost 0 bases, V lost 9 bases, and 1 base had no gene match. The CDR3 spans 13 residues. CDR1 SEHNR and CDR2 FQNEAQ come from the germline V gene (reference sequence). The chain's CDR3 is CASSGVAKNIQYF. The CDR3 region has the DNA TGTGCCAGTAGCGGGGTAGCCAAAAACATTCAGTACTTC.

V gene TRBV6-5 combines with J gene TRBJ2-3; 11 nucleotides align to TRBD1. The junction had 7 bases not matched to a gene; V was cut back by 0 bases and J by 8 bases. From germline, CDR1 is MNHEY and CDR2 SVGAGI. CDR3 size: 16 residues. CDR3 protein: CASSYSRDRGIGTQYF. CDR3 bases: TGTGCCAGCAGTTACTCGCGGGACAGGGGGATCGGTACGCAGTATTTT.

This clone turned up a few times. This rearrangement joins TRBV10-3 to TRBJ1-3; the D is unclear. Germline-derived CDR1 and CDR2 are ENHRY and SYGVKD. Between the trimmed V and J ends, which lost 2 bases and 4 bases, there was a span of 12 bases. The length of the CDR3 is 15 residues. The CDR3 region is CAISEDNFQGNTIYF. The CDR3 region has the DNA TGTGCCATCAGTGAGGACAACTTTCAAGGAAACACCATATATTTT.

The table lists this clone with a few counts. The chain employs TRBV19 and TRBJ1-5; no definite D call. The V and J ends lost 1 base and 0 bases respectively, with 10 bases between them. This CDR3 is built from 16 residues. Germline loops: CDR1 LNHDA, CDR2 SQIVND (reference sequence). The CDR3 DNA follows: TGTGCCAGTAGTATAGTTAGAGGAAATAGCAATCAGCCCCAGCATTTT. Amino acid sequence: CASSIVRGNSNQPQHF.

V is TRBV7-6 and J is TRBJ1-2; D remains unclear. CDR3 size: 12 residues. V was clipped by 5 bases and J by 6 bases, with 10 bases between them. CDR1 SGHVS and CDR2 FNYEAQ come from the germline V gene. The DNA for the CDR3 is TGTGCCAGCAGCCGTTACAAGAATGGCTACACCTTC. Translating it yields CASSRYKNGYTF.

The genes are TRBV28 and TRBJ1-2; TRBD1 is a possible D gene (6 bases). CDR3 size: 18 residues. From germline, CDR1 is MDHEN and CDR2 SYDVKM. V shed 6 bases and J shed 5 bases, with 28 bases lying between them. CDR3 sequence reads: CASSNLDLRGPSLYGYTF. The CDR3 DNA is TGTGCCAGCAGCAATCTAGACCTCAGGGGTCCCTCTCTTTATGGCTACACCTTC.

V usage is TRBV11-2 and J usage is TRBJ2-2, with D possibly being TRBD1 or TRBD2 (6 bases each). Germline CDR1 SGHAT, CDR2 FQNNGV. CDR3 length: 16 residues. V lost 3 bases and J lost 0, with 11 bases in between. CDR3 DNA sequence: TGTGCCAGCAGCTTTACGGGGGCTTCGAACACCGGGGAGCTGTTTTTT. Translation: CASSFTGASNTGELFF.

The chain combines TRBV7-2 with TRBJ2-5, with 7 bases fitting TRBD2. V was clipped by 2 bases and J by 2 bases; unmatched bases: 11. CDR1 is SGHTA and CDR2 is FQGNSA in the germline V gene. This CDR3 has 17 amino acids. The CDR3 reads CASSLFPPAGYQETQYF. The CDR3 DNA reads TGTGCCAGCAGCTTATTTCCCCCAGCGGGATATCAAGAGACCCAGTACTTC.

The chain joins TRBV5-1 to TRBJ1-5; 7 bases fit TRBD1. From germline, CDR1 is SGHRS and CDR2 YFSETQ. The CDR3 has 15 amino acids. The V and J ends lost 0 bases and 3 bases, in that order; junction bases with no gene match: 3. CDR3 coding DNA: TGCGCCAGCAGCTTGGAGGGACAGTACAATCAGCCCCAGCATTTT. It yields the protein CASSLEGQYNQPQHF. Full variable domain (missing parts from reference TRBV5-1 and TRBJ1-5): KAGVTQTPRYLIKTRGQQVTLSCSPISGHRSVSWYQQTPGQGLQFLFEYFSETQRNKGNFPGRFSGRQFSNSRSEMNVSTLELGDSALYLCASSLEGQYNQPQHFGDGTRLSIL.

This chain connects TRBV30 to TRBJ2-3; tentatively, D is TRBD2 (6 bases). Trimming took off 5 bases at V and 2 bases at J, with 11 bases between the two ends. The CDR3 runs to 13 residues. Germline lookup yields CDR1 GTSNPN and CDR2 SVGIG (reference sequence). The CDR3 spells CAWRGTNTDTQYF. Here the CDR3 DNA reads TGTGCCTGGCGGGGGACGAACACAGATACGCAGTATTTT.